This TCR beta chain was identified in a study of T cells in Graves' hyperthyroidism and ophthalmopathy. Study details: The authors collected peripheral blood at initial diagnosis, before any treatment.

Diagnostic assessment was based on clinical symptoms, serum thyroxine and TRAb, thyroid ultrasound and orbital computed tomography. The table lists this clonotype with many counts. Antigen: not known. General study points: Ophthalmopathy was model-predicted a median around 6.7 months pre-onset.

From RNA transcripts, TCR beta CDR3 regions were amplified. A first-round RT-PCR of the TCR CDR3 used the HTBI primer set. Via MiXCR, TCRdb re-called the multiplex PCR reads, giving one row per CDR3 protein. In the table there are roughly 380,000 distinct CDR3 sequences, about 18% of which are singletons. The clonotype was recovered from a woman aged 18-30 years with Graves' hyperthyroidism. The specimen was blood.

The chain's CDR3 is CASSLEVRALSYEQYF. CDR3 nucleotides: TGCGCCAGCAGCTTGGAGGTCAGGGCCCTTTCCTACGAGCAGTACTTC. The rearrangement uses TRBV5-1 and TRBJ2-7, with a tentative D call TRBD1 (5 bases). The CDR3 loop spans 16 amino acids. The germline V gene encodes CDR1 SGHRS and CDR2 YFSETQ. The V end was cut by 0 bases, the J end by 1 base, with 14 bases between.